A single T cell receptor (beta chain) is shown here with its context. Its antigen is unidentified. The study sequenced TCR beta in blood CD8+ and CD4+ T cells. Multiple sclerosis controls were treatment-naive patients with stable or active relapsing-remitting disease. The V end lost 1 base, the J end lost 3 bases, and 7 bases lay between the germline ends. CDR3 length: 12 residues. Per the germline V gene, CDR1 is GTSNPN and CDR2 is SVGIG (reference sequence). Reverse transcription of roughly 0.5 to 1 ug RNA used random hexamers. Coverage of TCR beta CDR3 amplification by immunoSEQ multiplex PCR extended to 54 Vbeta and 13 Jbeta. TCRdb re-derived calls from the immunoSEQ multiplex PCR reads in MiXCR, one entry per CDR3 protein. In the table there are about 130,000 distinct CDR3 sequences, around 94% of which are singletons. This entry comes from a study of CD8 T cells in Susac syndrome. Study-level results: A relatively small number of individuals underwent TCR sequencing and HLA analysis.

V and J are TRBV30 and TRBJ2-7; D may be TRBD1 (5 bases). Sample: CD4+ T cells from PBMCs. The receptor's source is a human donor with multiple sclerosis. The CDR3 DNA is TGTGCCTGGAGTGGACAGTTCTACGAGCAGTACTTC. Translated, it gives CAWSGQFYEQYF.